The 25 T cell receptor beta chains below come from one sample, sequenced in a study of alternative splicing in chronic myeloid leukemia remission. Documented time point: chronic-phase CML before TKI therapy (screening/day 1). Libraries were built from poly-A-enriched mRNA from roughly 0.98 ug total RNA. For each CDR3 protein, TCRdb gives one entry from its re-call of the bulk RNA-seq reads, without DNA. The repertoire holds approximately 710 distinct CDR3 sequences, 95% to 98% seen once, with about 3.8% in the top ten. The sample consisted of PBMCs or total blood leukocytes (not recorded which), taken at diagnosis. These receptors were collected from an adult with chronic myeloid leukemia.

This rearrangement joins TRBV7-9 to TRBJ2-1. Per germline, CDR1 SEHNR and CDR2 FQNEAQ (reference sequence). This CDR3 spans 11 amino acids. The CDR3 loop is CASSRVNEQFF. Based on the CDR3 plus reference TRBV7-9 and TRBJ2-1, the full variable domain is DTGVSQNPRHKITKRGQNVTFRCDPISEHNRLYWYRQTLGQGPEFLTYFQNEAQLEKSRLLSDRFSAERPKGSFSTLEIQRTEQGDSAMYLCASSRVNEQFFGPGTRLTVL.

This clonotype appeared once. This rearrangement joins TRBV15 to TRBJ2-1. Germline CDR1 reads LNHNV; CDR2 reads YYDKDF (reference sequence). The length of the CDR3 is 15 residues. CDR3 region: CATSLGIRTYNEQFF.

This clonotype was counted a single time. The V and J genes are TRBV3-1 and TRBJ1-1. The CDR3 sequence is 15 residues long. Germline CDR1 LGHDT, CDR2 YNNKEL (reference sequence). The CDR3 sequence is CASSQPRGGVTEAFF.

The rearrangement uses TRBV27 and TRBJ1-5; the D call from TCRdb, TRBD1, cannot be confirmed without DNA. The CDR3 sequence is 15 residues long. Germline V gene sequence: CDR1 MNHEY, CDR2 SMNVEV (reference sequence). The CDR3: CASRTTGALYQPQHF.

V usage is TRBV19 and J usage is TRBJ2-2; the D call of TRBD2 rests on TCRdb alone, since no DNA is present to check it. Germline loops: CDR1 LNHDA, CDR2 SQIVND (reference sequence). The CDR3 contains 16 residues. CDR3 residues: CASSPGGVRSTGELFF.

This rearrangement joins TRBV29-1 to TRBJ2-7; TCRdb returns TRBD1, unconfirmable since there is no DNA. This CDR3 spans 13 amino acids. Per germline, CDR1 SQVTM and CDR2 ANQGSEA. Here the CDR3 reads CSVPGQGVREQYF.

This chain uses TRBV29-1 with TRBJ2-1; without DNA, the TCRdb call of TRBD2 cannot be checked. The germline V gene has CDR1 SQVTM and CDR2 ANQGSEA. CDR3 size: 14 residues. The CDR3 sequence: CSVVRGRGKDEQFF.

The chain recombines TRBV6-1 with TRBJ1-6. The germline gives CDR1 MNHNS, CDR2 SASEGT. The CDR3 runs to 15 residues. The CDR3 protein is CASRANRDSNSPLHF.

The genes are TRBV7-3 and TRBJ2-3; the TRBD2 assignment by TCRdb is unverifiable without DNA. In germline, CDR1 is SGHTA, CDR2 FQGTGA. This CDR3 has 15 amino acids. CDR3: CASSFSGRASDTQYF.

The V call is TRBV29-1, the J call TRBJ2-1. Germline assignment: CDR1 SQVTM and CDR2 ANQGSEA. This CDR3 spans 11 amino acids. CDR3 amino acids: CSVRFVNEQFF.

The rearrangement links TRBV28 to TRBJ1-5; TCRdb selects TRBD1, and the lack of DNA leaves this call unchecked. Germline CDR1 and CDR2: MDHEN and SYDVKM. The CDR3 length is 13 residues. The CDR3 sequence is CASRTGDNQPQHF.

The chain combines TRBV7-3 with TRBJ2-1; TCRdb returns TRBD2, unconfirmable since there is no DNA. The CDR3 runs 13 residues. Looked up from germline, CDR1 is SGHTA and CDR2 is FQGTGA. The CDR3 loop is CASSLMGVNEQFF.

The chain carries TRBV24/OR9-2 and TRBJ2-1. TRBV24/OR9-2 is annotated as an ORF whose role is uncertain. This CDR3 is built from 14 residues. The CDR3 sequence is CATSDRTLGNEQFF.

The CDR3 spells CASSQTERNQPQHF. The chain joins TRBV7-9 to TRBJ1-5. The CDR3 is 14 residues long. The germline gives CDR1 SEHNR, CDR2 FQNEAQ (reference sequence).

The V gene is TRBV28, the J gene TRBJ2-1; TCRdb's D call, TRBD1, is unchecked because there is no DNA. The CDR3 spans 15 residues. Germline CDR1 MDHEN, CDR2 SYDVKM. The CDR3: CASSFRDRELYEQFF.

The chain has TRBV6-5 and TRBJ1-6. CDR1 and CDR2 from the germline V gene are MNHEY and SVGAGI. The CDR3 consists of 13 residues. The CDR3 here is CASSYSIRGTLHF.

V gene TRBV19 combines with J gene TRBJ1-2; TCRdb selects TRBD1, and the lack of DNA leaves this call unchecked. The CDR3 extends over 12 amino acids. Germline CDR1 LNHDA, CDR2 SQIVND (reference sequence). The CDR3 reads CARLTGDYGYTF. The whole variable domain, remainder taken from reference TRBV19 and TRBJ1-2, is DGGITQSPKYLFRKEGQNVTLSCEQNLNHDAMYWYRQDPGQGLRLIYYSQIVNDFQKGDIAEGYSVSREKKESFPLTVTSAQKNPTAFYLCARLTGDYGYTFGSGTRLTVV.

This chain connects TRBV12-5 to TRBJ2-5; TCRdb names TRBD2, which stays unverified in the absence of DNA. The length of the CDR3 is 15 residues. The germline CDR1 and CDR2 sequences are LGHNT and FRNRAP. CDR3: CASGLGDRGRETQYF.

The chain employs TRBV28 and TRBJ2-3; the D gene TCRdb calls, TRBD2, cannot be checked with no DNA. This CDR3 has 14 amino acids. Germline V gene lookup returns CDR1 MDHEN and CDR2 SYDVKM. The CDR3 region is CASTEGQPTDTQYF.

This clonotype is a singleton in its sample. This chain joins TRBV20-1 and TRBJ1-5. From germline, CDR1 is DFQATT and CDR2 SNEGSKA (reference sequence). The CDR3 is 13 residues long. The CDR3 here is CSASWGFRQPQHF.

The chain employs TRBV7-2 and TRBJ1-5. The CDR3 has 15 residues. Germline lookup yields CDR1 SGHTA and CDR2 FQGNSA. CDR3 protein: CASSSSRQPNQPQHF. Using reference TRBV7-2 and TRBJ1-5 for the parts outside the CDR3, the full variable domain is GAGVSQSPSNKVTEKGKDVELRCDPISGHTALYWYRQSLGQGLEFLIYFQGNSAPDKSGLPSDRFSAERTGGSVSTLTIQRTQQEDSAVYLCASSSSRQPNQPQHFGDGTRLSIL.

The chain carries TRBV14 and TRBJ2-1. The CDR3 consists of 11 residues. Germline V gives CDR1 SGHDN, CDR2 FVKESK. The CDR3 here is CASSQYNEQFF.

The rearrangement uses TRBV11-2 and TRBJ2-1; the D call from TCRdb, TRBD2, cannot be confirmed without DNA. Per the germline V gene, CDR1 is SGHAT and CDR2 is FQNNGV. This CDR3 has 15 residues. CDR3 residues: CASSQVPGRAPEQFF.

J is TRBJ1-1 and V is TRBV25-1. CDR1 MGHDK and CDR2 SYGVNS come from the germline V gene. The CDR3 length is 11 residues. CDR3 region: CASSRNTEAFF.

V gene TRBV27 combines with J gene TRBJ2-1; TCRdb picks TRBD2, but there is no DNA to check that call. Germline V lookup: CDR1 MNHEY, CDR2 SMNVEV (reference sequence). The CDR3 length is 13 residues. The CDR3 spells CASSTGGGDEQFF.